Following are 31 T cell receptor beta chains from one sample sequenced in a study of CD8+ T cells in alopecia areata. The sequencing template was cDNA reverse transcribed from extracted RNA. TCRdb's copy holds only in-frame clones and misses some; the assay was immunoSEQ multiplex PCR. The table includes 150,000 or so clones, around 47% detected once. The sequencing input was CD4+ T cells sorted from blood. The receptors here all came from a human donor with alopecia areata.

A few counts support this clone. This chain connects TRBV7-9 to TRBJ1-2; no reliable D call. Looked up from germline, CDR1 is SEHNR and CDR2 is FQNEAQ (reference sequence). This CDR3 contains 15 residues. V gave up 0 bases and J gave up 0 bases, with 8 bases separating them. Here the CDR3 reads CASSLAGGSNYGYTF. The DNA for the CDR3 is TGTGCCAGCAGCTTAGCGGGCGGATCTAACTATGGCTACACCTTC. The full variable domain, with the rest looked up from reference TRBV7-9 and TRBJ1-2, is DTGVSQNPRHKITKRGQNVTFRCDPISEHNRLYWYRQTLGQGPEFLTYFQNEAQLEKSRLLSDRFSAERPKGSFSTLEIQRTEQGDSAMYLCASSLAGGSNYGYTFGSGTRLTVV.

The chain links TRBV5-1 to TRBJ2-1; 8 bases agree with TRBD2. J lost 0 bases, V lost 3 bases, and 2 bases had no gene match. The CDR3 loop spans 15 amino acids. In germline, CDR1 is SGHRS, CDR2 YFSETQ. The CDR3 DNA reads TGCGCCAGCAGCTGGAGCGGGAGCTCCTACAATGAGCAGTTCTTC. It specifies CASSWSGSSYNEQFF.

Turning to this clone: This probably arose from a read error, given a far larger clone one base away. CDR3 nucleotides: TGTGCCAGCAGCTTAACAGATACGCAGTATTTT. Translated: CASSLTDTQYF. The V and J genes are TRBV11-3 and TRBJ2-3; D gene uncertain. Deletions cut 2 bases from V and 3 bases from J, with 0 bases between. The germline gives CDR1 SGHNT, CDR2 YENEEA. This CDR3 spans 11 amino acids.

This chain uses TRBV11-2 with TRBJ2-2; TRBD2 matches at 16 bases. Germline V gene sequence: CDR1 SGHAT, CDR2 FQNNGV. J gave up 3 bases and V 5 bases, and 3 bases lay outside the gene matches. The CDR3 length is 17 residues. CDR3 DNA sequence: TGTGCCAGCAGCGCCGGGACTAGCGGGAGGGACACCGGGGAGCTGTTTTTT. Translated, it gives CASSAGTSGRDTGELFF.

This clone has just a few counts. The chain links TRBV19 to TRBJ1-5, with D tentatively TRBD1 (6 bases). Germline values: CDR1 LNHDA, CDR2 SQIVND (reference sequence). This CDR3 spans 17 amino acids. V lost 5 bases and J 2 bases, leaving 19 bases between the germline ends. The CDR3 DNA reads TGTGCCAGTAGTCGAGGGGACATCGGACTGGGCAATCAGCCCCAGCATTTT. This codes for CASSRGDIGLGNQPQHF.

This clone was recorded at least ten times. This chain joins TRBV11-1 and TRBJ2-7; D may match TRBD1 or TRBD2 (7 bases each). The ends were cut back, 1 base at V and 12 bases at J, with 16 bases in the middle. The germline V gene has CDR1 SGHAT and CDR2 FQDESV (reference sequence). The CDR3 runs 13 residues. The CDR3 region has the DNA TGTGCCAGCAGCTTAGACCGACAGGGAGGGCGGTACTTC. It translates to CASSLDRQGGRYF.

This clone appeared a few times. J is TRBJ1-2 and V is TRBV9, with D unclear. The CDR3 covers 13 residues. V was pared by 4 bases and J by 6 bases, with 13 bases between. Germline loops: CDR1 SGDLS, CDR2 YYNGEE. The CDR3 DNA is TGTGCCAGCAGCCCTGGACTGAGGGATGGCTACACCTTC. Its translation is CASSPGLRDGYTF.

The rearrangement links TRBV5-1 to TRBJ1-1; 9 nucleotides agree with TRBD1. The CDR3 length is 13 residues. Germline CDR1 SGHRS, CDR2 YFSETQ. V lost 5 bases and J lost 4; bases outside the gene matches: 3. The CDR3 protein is CASRVTGGTEAFF. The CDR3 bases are TGCGCCAGCAGAGTGACAGGGGGCACTGAAGCTTTCTTT. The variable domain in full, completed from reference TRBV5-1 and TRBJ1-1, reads KAGVTQTPRYLIKTRGQQVTLSCSPISGHRSVSWYQQTPGQGLQFLFEYFSETQRNKGNFPGRFSGRQFSNSRSEMNVSTLELGDSALYLCASRVTGGTEAFFGQGTRLTVV.

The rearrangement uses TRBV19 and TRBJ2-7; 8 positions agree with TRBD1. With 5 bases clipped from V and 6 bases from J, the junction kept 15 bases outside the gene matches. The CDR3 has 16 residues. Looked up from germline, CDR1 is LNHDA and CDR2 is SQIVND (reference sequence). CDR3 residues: CASSYTDGQGGREQYF. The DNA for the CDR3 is TGTGCCAGTAGTTACACGGACGGACAGGGCGGGCGCGAGCAGTACTTC.

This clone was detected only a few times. Written as DNA, the CDR3 is TGTGCCAGCAGTGAAACGTTTATGCGGGCTGGCTACACCTTC. Protein product: CASSETFMRAGYTF. The chain links TRBV2 to TRBJ1-2; D gene ambiguous. The germline V gene encodes CDR1 SNHLY and CDR2 FYNNEI. The CDR3 contains 14 residues. Trimming pared 2 bases from V and 7 bases from J, leaving 14 bases between. The full variable domain, with the rest looked up from reference TRBV2 and TRBJ1-2, is EPEVTQTPSHQVTQMGQEVILRCVPISNHLYFYWYRQILGQKVEFLVSFYNNEISEKSEIFDDQFSVERPDGSNFTLKIRSTKLEDSAMYFCASSETFMRAGYTFGSGTRLTVV.

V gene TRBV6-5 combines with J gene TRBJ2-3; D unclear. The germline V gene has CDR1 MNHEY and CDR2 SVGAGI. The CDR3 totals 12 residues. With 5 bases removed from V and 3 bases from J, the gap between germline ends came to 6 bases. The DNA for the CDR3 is TGTGCCAGCAGTACCGCGACAGATACGCAGTATTTT. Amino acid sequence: CASSTATDTQYF.

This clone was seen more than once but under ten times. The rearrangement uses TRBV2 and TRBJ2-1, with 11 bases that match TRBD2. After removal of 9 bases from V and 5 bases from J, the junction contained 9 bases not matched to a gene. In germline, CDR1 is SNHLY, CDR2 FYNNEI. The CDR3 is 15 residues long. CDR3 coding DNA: TGTGCCAGACTAGGCGGGACTAGCGGAAACAATGAGCAGTTCTTC. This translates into CARLGGTSGNNEQFF.

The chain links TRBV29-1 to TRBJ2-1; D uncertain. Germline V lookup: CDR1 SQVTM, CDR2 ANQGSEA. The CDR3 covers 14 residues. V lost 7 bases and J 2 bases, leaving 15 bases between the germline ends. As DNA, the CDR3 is TGCAGCGGAGCTCGGACCGCCGCCTACAATGAGCAGTTCTTC. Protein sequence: CSGARTAAYNEQFF.

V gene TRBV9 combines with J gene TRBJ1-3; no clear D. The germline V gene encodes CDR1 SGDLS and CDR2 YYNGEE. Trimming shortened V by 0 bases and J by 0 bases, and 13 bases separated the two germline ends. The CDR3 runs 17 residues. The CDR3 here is CASSVVGRGNSGNTIYF. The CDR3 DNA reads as TGTGCCAGCAGCGTAGTCGGTCGCGGGAACTCTGGAAACACCATATATTTT.

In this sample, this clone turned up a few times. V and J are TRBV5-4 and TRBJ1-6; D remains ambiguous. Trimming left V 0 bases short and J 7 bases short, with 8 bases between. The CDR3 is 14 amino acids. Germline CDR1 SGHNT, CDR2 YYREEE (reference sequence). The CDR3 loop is CASSLGRTNSPLHF. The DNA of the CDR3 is TGTGCCAGCAGCTTGGGACGAACCAATTCACCCCTCCACTTT.

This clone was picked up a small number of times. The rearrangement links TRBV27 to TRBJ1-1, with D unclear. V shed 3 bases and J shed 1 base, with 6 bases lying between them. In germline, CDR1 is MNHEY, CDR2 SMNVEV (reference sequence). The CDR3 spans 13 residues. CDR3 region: CASSFNGNTEAFF. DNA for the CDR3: TGTGCCAGCAGTTTTAACGGGAACACTGAAGCTTTCTTT.

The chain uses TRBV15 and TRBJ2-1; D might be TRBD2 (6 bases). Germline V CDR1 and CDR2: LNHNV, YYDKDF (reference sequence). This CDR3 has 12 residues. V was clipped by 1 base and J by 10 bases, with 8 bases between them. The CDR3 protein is CATSRGGGEQFF. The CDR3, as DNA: TGTGCCACCAGCAGAGGGGGAGGCGAGCAGTTCTTC. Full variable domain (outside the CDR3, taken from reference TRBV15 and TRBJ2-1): DAMVIQNPRYQVTQFGKPVTLSCSQTLNHNVMYWYQQKSSQAPKLLFHYYDKDFNNEADTPDNFQSRRPNTSFCFLDIRSPGLGDTAMYLCATSRGGGEQFFGPGTRLTVL.

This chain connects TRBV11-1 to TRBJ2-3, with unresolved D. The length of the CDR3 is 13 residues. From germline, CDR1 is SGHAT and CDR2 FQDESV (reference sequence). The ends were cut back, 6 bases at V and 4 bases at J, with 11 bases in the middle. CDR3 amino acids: CASSNSWADTQYF. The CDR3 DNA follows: TGTGCCAGCAGTAACTCCTGGGCAGATACGCAGTATTTT.

In nucleotides, the CDR3 is TGTGCCAGCAGCTTTTGGACAGGTAGCTCTGGGGCCAACGTCCTGACTTTC. Residues: CASSFWTGSSGANVLTF. The V and J genes are TRBV5-6 and TRBJ2-6; 7 bases agree with TRBD1. The CDR3 has 17 residues. From germline, CDR1 is SGHDT and CDR2 YYEEEE. The V segment lost 2 bases and the J segment 0 bases; nucleotides outside the gene matches: 5. The full variable domain, rest sourced from reference TRBV5-6 and TRBJ2-6, is DAGVTQSPTHLIKTRGQQVTLRCSPKSGHDTVSWYQQALGQGPQFIFQYYEEEERQRGNFPDRFSGHQFPNYSSELNVNALLLGDSALYLCASSFWTGSSGANVLTFGAGSRLTVL.

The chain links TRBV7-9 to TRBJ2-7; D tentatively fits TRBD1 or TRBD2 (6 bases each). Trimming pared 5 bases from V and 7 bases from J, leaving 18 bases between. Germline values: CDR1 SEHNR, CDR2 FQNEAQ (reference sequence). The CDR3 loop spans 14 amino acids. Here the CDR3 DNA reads TGTGCCAGCAGCGCCTCTCCGGGGGCGGGAGAGCAGTACTTC. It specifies CASSASPGAGEQYF.

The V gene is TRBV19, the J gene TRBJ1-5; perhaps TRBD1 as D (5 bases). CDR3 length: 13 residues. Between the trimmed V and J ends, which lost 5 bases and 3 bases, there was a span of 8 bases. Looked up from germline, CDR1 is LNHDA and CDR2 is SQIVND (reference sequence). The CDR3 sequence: CASSVTVNQPQHF. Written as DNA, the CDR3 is TGTGCCAGTAGTGTGACAGTCAATCAGCCCCAGCATTTT.

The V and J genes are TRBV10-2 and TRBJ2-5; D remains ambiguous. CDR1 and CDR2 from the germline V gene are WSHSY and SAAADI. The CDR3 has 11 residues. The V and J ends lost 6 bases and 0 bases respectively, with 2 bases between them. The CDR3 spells CASRYQETQYF. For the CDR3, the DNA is TGCGCCAGCAGGTACCAAGAGACCCAGTACTTC.

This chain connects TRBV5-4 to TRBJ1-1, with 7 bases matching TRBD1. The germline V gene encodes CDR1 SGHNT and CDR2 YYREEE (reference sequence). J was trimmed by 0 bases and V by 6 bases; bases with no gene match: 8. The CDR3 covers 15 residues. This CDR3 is CASTPGQNLNTEAFF. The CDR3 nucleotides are TGTGCCAGCACACCGGGACAGAACCTGAACACTGAAGCTTTCTTT.

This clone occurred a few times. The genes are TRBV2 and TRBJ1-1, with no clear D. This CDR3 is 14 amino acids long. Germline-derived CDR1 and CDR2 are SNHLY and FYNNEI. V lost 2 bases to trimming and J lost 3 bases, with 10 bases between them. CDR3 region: CASSEMDGYTEAFF. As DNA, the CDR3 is TGTGCCAGCAGTGAAATGGACGGGTACACTGAAGCTTTCTTT. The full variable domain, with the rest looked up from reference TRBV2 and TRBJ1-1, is EPEVTQTPSHQVTQMGQEVILRCVPISNHLYFYWYRQILGQKVEFLVSFYNNEISEKSEIFDDQFSVERPDGSNFTLKIRSTKLEDSAMYFCASSEMDGYTEAFFGQGTRLTVV.

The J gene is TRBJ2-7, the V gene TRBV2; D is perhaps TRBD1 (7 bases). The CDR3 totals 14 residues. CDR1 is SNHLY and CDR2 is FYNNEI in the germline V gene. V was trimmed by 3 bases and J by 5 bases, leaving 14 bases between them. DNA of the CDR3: TGTGCCAGCAGTGATGGAGGGACAGTCGACGAGCAGTACTTC. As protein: CASSDGGTVDEQYF.

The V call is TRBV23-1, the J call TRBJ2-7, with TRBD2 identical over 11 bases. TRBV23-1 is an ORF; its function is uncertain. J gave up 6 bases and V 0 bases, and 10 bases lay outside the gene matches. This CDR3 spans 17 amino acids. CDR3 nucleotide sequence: TGCGCCAGCAGTCAATCAGTACTAGCGGGAGTCAAAGCCGAGCAGTACTTC. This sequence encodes CASSQSVLAGVKAEQYF.

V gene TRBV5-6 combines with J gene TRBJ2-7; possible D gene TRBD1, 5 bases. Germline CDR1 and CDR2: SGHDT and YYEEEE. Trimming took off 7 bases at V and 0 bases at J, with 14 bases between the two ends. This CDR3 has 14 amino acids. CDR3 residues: CASHRRGTSYEQYF. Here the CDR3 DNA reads TGTGCCAGCCACCGAAGGGGAACCTCCTACGAGCAGTACTTC.

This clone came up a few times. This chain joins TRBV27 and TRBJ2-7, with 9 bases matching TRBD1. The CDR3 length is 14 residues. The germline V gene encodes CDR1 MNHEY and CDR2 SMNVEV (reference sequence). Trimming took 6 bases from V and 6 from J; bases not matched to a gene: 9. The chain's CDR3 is CASSRQGEYREQYF. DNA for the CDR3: TGTGCCAGCAGCCGACAGGGGGAGTATCGCGAGCAGTACTTC.

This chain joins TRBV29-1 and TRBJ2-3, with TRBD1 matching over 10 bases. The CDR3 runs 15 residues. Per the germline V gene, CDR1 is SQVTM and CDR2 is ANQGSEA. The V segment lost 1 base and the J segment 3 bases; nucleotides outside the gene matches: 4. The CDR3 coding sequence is TGCAGCGTTGAAGGGGGGACAGGGGCGACAGATACGCAGTATTTT. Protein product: CSVEGGTGATDTQYF.

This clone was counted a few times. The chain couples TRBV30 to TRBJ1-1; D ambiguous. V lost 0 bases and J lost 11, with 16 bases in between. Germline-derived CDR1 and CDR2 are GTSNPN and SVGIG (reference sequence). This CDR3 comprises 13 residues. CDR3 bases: TGTGCCTGGAGTGTAAAGGAGTTGGGTTCCGCTTTCTTT. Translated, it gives CAWSVKELGSAFF.

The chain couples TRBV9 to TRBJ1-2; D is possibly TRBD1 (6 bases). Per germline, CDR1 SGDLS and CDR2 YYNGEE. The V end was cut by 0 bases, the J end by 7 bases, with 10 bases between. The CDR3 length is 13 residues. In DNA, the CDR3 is TGTGCCAGCAGCGTAGTGGGACAACTTGGCTACACCTTC. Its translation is CASSVVGQLGYTF. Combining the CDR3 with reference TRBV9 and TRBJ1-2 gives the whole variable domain DSGVTQTPKHLITATGQRVTLRCSPRSGDLSVYWYQQSLDQGLQFLIQYYNGEERAKGNILERFSAQQFPDLHSELNLSSLELGDSALYFCASSVVGQLGYTFGSGTRLTVV.